What follows is one TCR beta chain and its context. The data were obtained in a study of early T cells in non-severe SARS-CoV-2 infection. There are 13 residues in the CDR3. CDR1 and CDR2 (germline): MNHNY, SVGAGI (reference sequence). J lost 3 bases, V lost 3 bases, and 1 base had no gene match. TCRdb re-analysed the 5' RACE reads in MiXCR, keeping a single row per CDR3 protein. Altogether roughly 50,000 distinct CDR3 sequences are present, 7.7% being singletons, with the ten largest covering roughly 6.2%. The chain links TRBV6-6 to TRBJ1-1; 7 nucleotides line up with TRBD1. This sequence was found in an adult who was a healthcare worker with PCR-confirmed SARS-CoV-2 infection or an uninfected control (not recorded which). Specimen: whole blood. CDR3 nucleotides: TGTGCCAGCAGTTATCAGGGGGACACTGAAGCTTTCTTT. Translation gives CASSYQGDTEAFF.